These 2 T cell receptor beta chains share one sample of origin, sequenced in a study of T cell responses to AZD1222 COVID-19 vaccine. Assay: immunoSEQ multiplex PCR; the TCRdb copy retains only in-frame clones and omits some. The table records approximately 190,000 clones, about 89% of them present only once. The specimen comprised peripheral blood, sampled on day 0 of MenACWY control vaccination. These receptors were taken from an adult in good health.

The chain recombines TRBV6-2 or TRBV6-3 with TRBJ2-1; 15 bases fit TRBD2. V trimming: 1 base; J trimming: 6 bases; junction bases outside the gene matches: 1. This CDR3 comprises 16 residues. In germline, CDR1 is MNHEY, CDR2 SVGEGT. The CDR3 region is CASSYWTSGGANEQFF. In nucleotides, the CDR3 is TGTGCCAGCAGTTACTGGACTAGCGGGGGGGCCAATGAGCAGTTCTTC.

This clone has more than one count but fewer than ten. The gene calls are TRBV9 and TRBJ1-1, with D hard to call. Per germline, CDR1 SGDLS and CDR2 YYNGEE. V lost 3 bases and J 4 bases, leaving 13 bases between the germline ends. CDR3 length equals 14 residues. The CDR3 region is CASSARGASTEAFF. CDR3 nucleotide sequence: TGTGCCAGCAGCGCCCGAGGTGCTAGCACTGAAGCTTTCTTT. Full variable domain (remainder filled in from reference TRBV9 and TRBJ1-1): DSGVTQTPKHLITATGQRVTLRCSPRSGDLSVYWYQQSLDQGLQFLIQYYNGEERAKGNILERFSAQQFPDLHSELNLSSLELGDSALYFCASSARGASTEAFFGQGTRLTVV.